Described below is a single TCR beta chain sequence and its context. Antigen unknown. Expressed TCRB transcripts were sequenced after all isolated RNA was converted to cDNA. TCRdb's table, derived via immunoSEQ multiplex PCR, lists solely in-frame clones and lacks some. The table includes about 280,000 clones, approximately 16% detected once. Sorting produced populations that all topped 95% purity. The data derive from a study of beta chain features in type 1 diabetes. Study context: Patients did not differ from healthy donors in age, gender or cell yield. Broader study findings: In every one of the four CD4+ subsets, TCRB CDR3s were moderately but significantly shorter in Type 1 diabetes patients.

CDR3 length: 12 residues. The ends were cut back, 4 bases at V and 6 bases at J, with 9 bases in the middle. The V gene's germline CDR1 is MNHEY and CDR2 SVGAGI. The receptor's source is a young man with type 1 diabetes. V usage is TRBV6-5 and J usage is TRBJ2-5, with TRBD2 as a possible D gene (6 bases). Sequencing input: naive CD4+ T cells from blood. The CDR3 here is CASSSGGQTQYF. For the CDR3, the DNA is TGTGCCAGCAGTTCCGGGGGACAGACCCAGTACTTC.